This T cell receptor beta chain originates from a study of T cells in pancreatic ductal adenocarcinoma. Surgery without prior neoadjuvant therapy was the treatment of the selected pancreatic ductal adenocarcinoma patients. General study points: This surgical cohort overrepresents the minority presenting with early-stage disease.

Germline V gene data show CDR1 as DFQATT and CDR2 as SNEGSKA (reference sequence). The CDR3 runs to 11 residues. V was cut by 4 bases and J by 6 bases, with 10 bases left in between. Comments on this clone: Its matching antigen is unknown.

Only in-frame clones appear in the TCRdb table, and some are missing; sequencing was by immunoSEQ multiplex PCR. The sample holds over 100,000 clones; roughly 96% are singletons and the top ten take around 2.9%. The V gene is TRBV20-1, the J gene TRBJ2-7; D unclear. Sequencing used PBMCs. The source is a human donor with pancreatic ductal adenocarcinoma. CDR3 DNA sequence: TGCAGTGCTACGGTCCACTCCGAGCAGTACTTC. Encoded protein: CSATVHSEQYF.